These T cell receptor beta chains were read from a single sample in a study of early T cells in non-severe SARS-CoV-2 infection. TCRdb reanalysed the 5' RACE reads using MiXCR and keeps one entry per CDR3 protein. The table has tens of thousands of distinct CDR3 sequences, 9.5% to 13% seen once. Sequences were obtained from whole blood. All receptors derive from an adult who was a healthcare worker with PCR-confirmed SARS-CoV-2 infection or an uninfected control (not recorded which). Both conserved end residues are part of each CDR3. Each record gives: V gene, clone size, CDR3 protein. For some rows the clone size is stated as once, few or many, or as a class when expanded; others skip it.

>TRBV15|.
CATSMEREQFF
>TRBV6-5|many
CASSLQGAGANVLTF
>TRBV5-1|many
CASSPTDRGANYEQYF
>TRBV7-2|few
CASSRGLVYEQYF
>TRBV10-1|.
CASSEVQRLSYNEQFF
>TRBV7-3|once
CASSLTGTGGSGELFF
>TRBV27|few
CASSLTGTGIYEQFF
>TRBV11-2|many
CASSLSSGNTIYF
>TRBV5-5|few
CASSLEQGLLGEQYF
>TRBV10-1|.
CASSAESSGANVLTF
>TRBV19|.
CASGTSSYNEQFF
>TRBV2|many
CASRDMPNTGELFF
>TRBV9|medium-sized
CASSVTAKDVPYEQYF
>TRBV20-1|many
CSAPLSTVRGAKLFF
>TRBV7-9|.
CASSHTGQGTANVLTF
>TRBV7-8|many
CASSFRPGNTIYF
>TRBV28|.
CASEGFSGELFF
>TRBV10-3|few
CAITGADSSSYNEQFF
>TRBV29-1|many
CSVVGTSVSSYEQYF
>TRBV21-1|.
CASRKRTGGDSKNIQYF
>TRBV5-4|.
CASSPTGIGELFF
>TRBV20-1|many
CSARGGQGIYGELFF
>TRBV6-5|few
CASSYVRDSPLHF
>TRBV28|.
CASKLLAGGEQYF
>TRBV12-3/TRBV12-4|many
CASRSTSGGLYEQYF
>TRBV12-3/TRBV12-4|many
CASSDGGNQPQHF
>TRBV19|.
CASSIKGTNTGELFF
>TRBV27|.
CASSSTRTNGYTF